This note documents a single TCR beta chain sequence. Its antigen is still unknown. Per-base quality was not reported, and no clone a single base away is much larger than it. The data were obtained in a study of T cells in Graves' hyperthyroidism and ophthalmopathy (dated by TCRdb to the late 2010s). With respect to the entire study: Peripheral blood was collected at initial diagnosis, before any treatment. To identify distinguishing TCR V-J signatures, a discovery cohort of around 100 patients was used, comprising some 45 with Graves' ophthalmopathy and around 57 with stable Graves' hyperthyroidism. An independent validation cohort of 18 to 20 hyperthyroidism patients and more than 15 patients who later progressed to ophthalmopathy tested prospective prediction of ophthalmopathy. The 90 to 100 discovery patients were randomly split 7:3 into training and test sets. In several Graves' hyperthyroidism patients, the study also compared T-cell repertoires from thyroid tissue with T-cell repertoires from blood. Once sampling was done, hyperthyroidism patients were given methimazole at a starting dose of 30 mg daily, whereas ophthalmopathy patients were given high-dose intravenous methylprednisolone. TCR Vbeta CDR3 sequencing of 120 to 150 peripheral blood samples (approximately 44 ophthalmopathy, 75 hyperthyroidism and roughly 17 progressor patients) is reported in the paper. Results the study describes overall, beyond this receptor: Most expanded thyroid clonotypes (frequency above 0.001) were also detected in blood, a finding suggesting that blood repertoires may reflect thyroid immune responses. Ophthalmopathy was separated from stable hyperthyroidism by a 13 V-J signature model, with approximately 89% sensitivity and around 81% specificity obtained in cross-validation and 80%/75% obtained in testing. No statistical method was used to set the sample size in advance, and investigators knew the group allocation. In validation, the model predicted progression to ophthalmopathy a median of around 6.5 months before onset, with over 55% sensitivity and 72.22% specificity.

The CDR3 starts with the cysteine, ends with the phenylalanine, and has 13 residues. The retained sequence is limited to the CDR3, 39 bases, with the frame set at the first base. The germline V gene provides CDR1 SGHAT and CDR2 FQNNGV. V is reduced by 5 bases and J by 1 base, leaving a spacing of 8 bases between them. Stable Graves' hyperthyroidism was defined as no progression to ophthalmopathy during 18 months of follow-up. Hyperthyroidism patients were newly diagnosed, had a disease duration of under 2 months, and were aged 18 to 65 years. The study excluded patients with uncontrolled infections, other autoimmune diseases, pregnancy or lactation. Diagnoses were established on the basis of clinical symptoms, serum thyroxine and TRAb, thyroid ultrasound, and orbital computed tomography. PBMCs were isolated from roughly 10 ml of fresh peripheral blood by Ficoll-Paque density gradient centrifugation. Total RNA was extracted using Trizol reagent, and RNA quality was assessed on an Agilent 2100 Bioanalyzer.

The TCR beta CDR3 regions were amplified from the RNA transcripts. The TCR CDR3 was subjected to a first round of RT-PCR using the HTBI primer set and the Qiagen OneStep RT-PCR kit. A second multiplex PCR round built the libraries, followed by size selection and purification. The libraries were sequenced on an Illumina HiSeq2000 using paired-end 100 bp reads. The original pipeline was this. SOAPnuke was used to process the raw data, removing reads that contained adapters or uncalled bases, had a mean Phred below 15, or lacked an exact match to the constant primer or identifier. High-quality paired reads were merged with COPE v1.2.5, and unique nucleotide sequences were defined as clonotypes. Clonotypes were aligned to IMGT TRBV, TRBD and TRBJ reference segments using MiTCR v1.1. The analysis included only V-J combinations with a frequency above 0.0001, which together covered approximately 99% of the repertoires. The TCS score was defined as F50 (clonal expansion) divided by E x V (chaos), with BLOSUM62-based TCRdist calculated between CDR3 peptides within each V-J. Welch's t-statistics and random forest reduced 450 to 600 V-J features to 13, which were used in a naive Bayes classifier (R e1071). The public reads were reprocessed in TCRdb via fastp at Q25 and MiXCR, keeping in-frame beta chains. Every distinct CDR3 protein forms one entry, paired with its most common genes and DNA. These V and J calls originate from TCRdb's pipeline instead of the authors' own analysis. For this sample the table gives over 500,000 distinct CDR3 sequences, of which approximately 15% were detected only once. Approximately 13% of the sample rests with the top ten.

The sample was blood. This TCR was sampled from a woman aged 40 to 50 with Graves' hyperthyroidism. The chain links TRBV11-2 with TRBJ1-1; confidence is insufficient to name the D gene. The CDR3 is CASSITPNTEAFF. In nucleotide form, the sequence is TGTGCCAGCAGCATAACCCCGAACACTGAAGCTTTCTTT.